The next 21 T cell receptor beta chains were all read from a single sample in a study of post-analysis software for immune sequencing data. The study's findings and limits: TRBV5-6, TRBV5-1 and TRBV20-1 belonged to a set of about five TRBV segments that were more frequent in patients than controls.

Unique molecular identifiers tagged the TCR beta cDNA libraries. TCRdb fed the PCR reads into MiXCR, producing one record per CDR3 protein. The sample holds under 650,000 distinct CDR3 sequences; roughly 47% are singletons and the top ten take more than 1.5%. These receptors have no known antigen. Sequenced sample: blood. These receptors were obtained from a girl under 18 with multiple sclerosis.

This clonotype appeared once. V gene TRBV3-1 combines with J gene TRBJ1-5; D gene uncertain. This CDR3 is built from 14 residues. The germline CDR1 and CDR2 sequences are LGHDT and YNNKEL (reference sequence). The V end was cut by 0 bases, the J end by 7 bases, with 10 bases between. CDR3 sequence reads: CASSQEILGQPQHF. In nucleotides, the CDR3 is TGTGCCAGCAGCCAAGAAATCCTAGGACAGCCCCAGCATTTT.

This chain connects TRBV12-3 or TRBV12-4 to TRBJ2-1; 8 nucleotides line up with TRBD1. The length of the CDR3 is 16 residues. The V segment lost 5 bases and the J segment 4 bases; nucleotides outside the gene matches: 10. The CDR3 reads CASSPGQGDGYNEQFF. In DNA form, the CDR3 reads TGTGCCAGCAGTCCCGGACAGGGTGACGGGTACAATGAGCAGTTCTTC.

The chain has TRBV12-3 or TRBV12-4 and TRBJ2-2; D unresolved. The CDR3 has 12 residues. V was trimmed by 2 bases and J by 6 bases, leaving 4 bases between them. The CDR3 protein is CASSLQAGELFF. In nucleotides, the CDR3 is TGTGCCAGCAGTTTACAGGCCGGGGAGCTGTTTTTT.

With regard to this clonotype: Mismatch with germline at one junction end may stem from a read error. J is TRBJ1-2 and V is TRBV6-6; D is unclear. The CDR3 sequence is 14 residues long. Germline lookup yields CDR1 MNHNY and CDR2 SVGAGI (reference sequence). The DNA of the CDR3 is TGTGCCAGCAGGTACTCGAAGGAGTACTATGGCTACACCTTC. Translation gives CASRYSKEYYGYTF.

The CDR3 is CASTQASVSSYEQYF. The CDR3 bases are TGTGCCAGCACCCAAGCTTCCGTAAGCTCCTACGAGCAGTACTTC. The chain combines TRBV6-1 with TRBJ2-7; D is unresolved. The germline V and J ends were trimmed by 7 bases and 0 bases, with 16 bases remaining between them. There are 15 residues in the CDR3. Germline V gives CDR1 MNHNS, CDR2 SASEGT.

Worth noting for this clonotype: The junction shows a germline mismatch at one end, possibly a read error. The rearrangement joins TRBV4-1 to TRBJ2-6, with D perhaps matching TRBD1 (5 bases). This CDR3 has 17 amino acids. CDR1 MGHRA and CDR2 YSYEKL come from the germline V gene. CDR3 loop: CASSQVGQSSGAYVLTF. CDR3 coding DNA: TGCGCCAGCAGCCAAGTTGGTCAAAGCTCTGGGGCCTACGTCCTGACTTTC.

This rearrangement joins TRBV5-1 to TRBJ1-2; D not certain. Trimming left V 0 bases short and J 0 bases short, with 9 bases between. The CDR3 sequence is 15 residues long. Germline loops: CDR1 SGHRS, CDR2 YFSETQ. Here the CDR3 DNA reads TGCGCCAGCAGCTTGGGGTCAATAGCTAACTATGGCTACACCTTC. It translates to CASSLGSIANYGYTF.

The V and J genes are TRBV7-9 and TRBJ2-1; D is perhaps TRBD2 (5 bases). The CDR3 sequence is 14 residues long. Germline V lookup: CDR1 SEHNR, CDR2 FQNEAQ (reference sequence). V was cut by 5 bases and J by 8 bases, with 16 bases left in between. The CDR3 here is CASSKSGTFDEQFF. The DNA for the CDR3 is TGTGCCAGCAGCAAAAGCGGAACTTTCGATGAGCAGTTCTTC.

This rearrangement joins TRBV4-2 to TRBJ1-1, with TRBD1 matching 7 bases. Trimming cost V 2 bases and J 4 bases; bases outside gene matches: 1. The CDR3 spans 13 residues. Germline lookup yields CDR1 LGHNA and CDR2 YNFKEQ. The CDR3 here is CASSQTGATEAFF. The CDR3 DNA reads TGTGCCAGCAGCCAAACAGGGGCCACTGAAGCTTTCTTT.

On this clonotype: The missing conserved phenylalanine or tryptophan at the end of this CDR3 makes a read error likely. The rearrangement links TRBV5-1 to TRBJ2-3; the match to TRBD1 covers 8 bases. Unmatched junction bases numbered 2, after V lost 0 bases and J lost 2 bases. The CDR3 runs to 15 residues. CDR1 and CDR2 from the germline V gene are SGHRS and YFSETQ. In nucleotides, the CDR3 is TGCGCCAGCAGCTTGGGGACAGGGACCACAGATACGCAGTATTTG. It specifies CASSLGTGTTDTQYL.

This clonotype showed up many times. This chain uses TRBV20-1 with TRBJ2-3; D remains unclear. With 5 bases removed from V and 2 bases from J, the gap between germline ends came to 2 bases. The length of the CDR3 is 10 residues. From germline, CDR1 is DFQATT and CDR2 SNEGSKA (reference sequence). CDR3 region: CSAPTDTQYF. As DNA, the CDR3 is TGCAGTGCTCCCACAGATACGCAGTATTTT.

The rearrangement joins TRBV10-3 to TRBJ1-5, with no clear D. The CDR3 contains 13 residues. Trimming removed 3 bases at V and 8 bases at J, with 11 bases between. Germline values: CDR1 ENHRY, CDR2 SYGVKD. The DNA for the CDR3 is TGTGCCATCAGTGAAAGGGCGAGGGAGCCCCAGCATTTT. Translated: CAISERAREPQHF.

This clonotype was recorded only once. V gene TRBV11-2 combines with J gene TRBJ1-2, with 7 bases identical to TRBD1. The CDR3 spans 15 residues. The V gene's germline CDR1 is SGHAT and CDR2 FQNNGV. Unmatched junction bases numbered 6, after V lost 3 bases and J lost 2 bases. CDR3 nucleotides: TGTGCCAGCAGCTTGACCGACAGGGCCAACTATGGCTACACCTTC. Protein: CASSLTDRANYGYTF.

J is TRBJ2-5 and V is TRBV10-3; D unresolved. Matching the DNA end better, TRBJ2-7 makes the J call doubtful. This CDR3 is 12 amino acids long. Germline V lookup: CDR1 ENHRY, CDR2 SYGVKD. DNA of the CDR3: TGTGCCATCAGTGGGTCTGAGTACGAGCAGTACTTC. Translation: CAISGSEYEQYF.

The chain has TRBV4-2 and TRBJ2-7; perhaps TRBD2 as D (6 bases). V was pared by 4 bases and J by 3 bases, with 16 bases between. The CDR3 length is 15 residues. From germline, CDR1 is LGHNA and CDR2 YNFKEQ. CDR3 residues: CASSPLGGMGYEQYF. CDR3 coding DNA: TGTGCCAGCAGCCCGCTTGGCGGGATGGGCTACGAGCAGTACTTC.

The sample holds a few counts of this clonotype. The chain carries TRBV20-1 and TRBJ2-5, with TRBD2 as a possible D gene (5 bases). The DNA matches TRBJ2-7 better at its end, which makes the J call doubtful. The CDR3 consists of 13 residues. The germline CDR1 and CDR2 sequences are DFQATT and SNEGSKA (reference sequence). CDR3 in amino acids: CSAILAGRPEQYF. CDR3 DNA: TGCAGTGCTATCCTAGCTGGCAGACCCGAGCAGTACTTC.

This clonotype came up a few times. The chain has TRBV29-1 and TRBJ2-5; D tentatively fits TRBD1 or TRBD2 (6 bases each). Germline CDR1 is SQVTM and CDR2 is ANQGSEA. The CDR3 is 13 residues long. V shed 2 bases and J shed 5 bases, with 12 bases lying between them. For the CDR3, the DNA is TGCAGCGTTGAATTCCGGGGGCGGGAGACCCAGTACTTC. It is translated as CSVEFRGRETQYF.

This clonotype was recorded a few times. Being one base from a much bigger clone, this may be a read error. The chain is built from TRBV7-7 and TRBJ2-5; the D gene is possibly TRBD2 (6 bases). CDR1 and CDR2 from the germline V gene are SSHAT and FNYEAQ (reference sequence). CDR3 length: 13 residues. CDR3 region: CAGSPGLLETQYF. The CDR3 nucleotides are TGTGCTGGCAGCCCGGGACTCCTAGAGACCCAGTACTTC.

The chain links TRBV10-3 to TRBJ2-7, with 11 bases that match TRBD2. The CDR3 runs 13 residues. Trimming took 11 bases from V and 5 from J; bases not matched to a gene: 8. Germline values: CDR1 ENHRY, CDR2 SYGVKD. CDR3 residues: CACKLAGVDEQYF. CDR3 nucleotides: TGTGCCTGTAAACTAGCGGGAGTGGACGAGCAGTACTTC.

CDR3: CASSREAGTGGYTF. The CDR3 DNA reads TGTGCCAGCAGCCGGGAAGCAGGGACGGGGGGCTACACCTTC. This chain connects TRBV4-2 to TRBJ1-2, with a possible D match to TRBD1 (5 bases). Germline CDR1 and CDR2: LGHNA and YNFKEQ. This CDR3 contains 14 residues. Trimming pared 4 bases from V and 8 bases from J, leaving 17 bases between.

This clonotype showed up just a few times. CDR3 amino acids: CASSYYRGAYEQYF. The CDR3 coding sequence is TGTGCCAGCAGCTACTACAGGGGCGCCTACGAGCAGTACTTC. The rearrangement links TRBV5-5 to TRBJ2-7; 7 bases match TRBD1. CDR1 SGHKS and CDR2 YYEKEE come from the germline V gene (reference sequence). The CDR3 runs 14 residues. V lost 3 bases, J lost 2 bases, and 5 bases stayed unmatched.